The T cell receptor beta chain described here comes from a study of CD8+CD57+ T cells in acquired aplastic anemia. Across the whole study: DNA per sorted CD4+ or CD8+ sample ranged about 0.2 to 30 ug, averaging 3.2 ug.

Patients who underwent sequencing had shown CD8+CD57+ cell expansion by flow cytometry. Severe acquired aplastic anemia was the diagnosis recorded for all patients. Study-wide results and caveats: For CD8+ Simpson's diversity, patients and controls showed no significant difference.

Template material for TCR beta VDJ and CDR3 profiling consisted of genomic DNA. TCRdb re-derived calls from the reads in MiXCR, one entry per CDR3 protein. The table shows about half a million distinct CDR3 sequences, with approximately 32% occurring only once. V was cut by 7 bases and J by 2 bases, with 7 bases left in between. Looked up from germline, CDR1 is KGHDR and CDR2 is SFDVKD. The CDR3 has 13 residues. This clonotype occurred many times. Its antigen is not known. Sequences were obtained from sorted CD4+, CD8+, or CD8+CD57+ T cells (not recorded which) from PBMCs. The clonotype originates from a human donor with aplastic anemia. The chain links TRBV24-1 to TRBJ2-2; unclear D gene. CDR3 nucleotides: TGTGCCACCAGAGCCACAAACACCGGGGAGCTGTTTTTT. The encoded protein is CATRATNTGELFF.